A single sample is the source of the 24 T cell receptor beta chains below, sequenced in a study of regulatory T cells in long-lasting Graves disease (dated by TCRdb to the early 2020s). Explained via the paper, the time point label denotes: newly diagnosed GD, antithyroid drugs for less than 3 months. RNA was extracted from PBMCs in TRIzol for both TCR sequencing and RNA sequencing. The library was made by multiplex PCR. Sequencing used an Illumina HiSeq 4000. TCR beta libraries were built with iRepertoire HTBI primers and Arm-PCR amplification of CDR3 regions. The public reads were run again by TCRdb, first through fastp at Q25 and then through MiXCR, and only productive beta chains were kept. Each CDR3 protein gets just one entry, which takes the most common genes and DNA from the rows behind it. The sample yields 680,000 or so distinct CDR3 sequences; roughly 15% were counted once. 18% of the sample rests with the top ten.

The data were also submitted as part of a second study, on T cells in Graves' hyperthyroidism and ophthalmopathy.

This sample comprised peripheral blood mononuclear cells (PBMCs), obtained at new diagnosis, from a patient treated with antithyroid drugs. The origin of the receptors is a young woman with Graves disease. Donor details come from another sample of the same person, matched by shared clones.

The table lists this clonotype with many counts. This rearrangement joins TRBV15 to TRBJ2-1; D call uncertain. Germline CDR1 reads LNHNV; CDR2 reads YYDKDF (reference sequence). V dropped 3 bases and J dropped 6 bases, with 3 bases sitting between them. The CDR3 contains 11 residues. The CDR3 sequence: CATSSLNEQFF. CDR3 DNA: TGTGCCACCAGCAGTCTCAATGAGCAGTTCTTC.

The rearrangement links TRBV30 to TRBJ1-4; D remains unclear. V was pared by 0 bases and J by 8 bases, with 7 bases between. Germline CDR1 reads GTSNPN; CDR2 reads SVGIG (reference sequence). The CDR3 spans 12 residues. This chain's CDR3 is CAWSVEWEKLFF. In DNA, the CDR3 is TGTGCCTGGAGTGTAGAGTGGGAAAAACTGTTTTTT.

This clonotype was detected many times. This chain joins TRBV2 and TRBJ1-1, with D possibly matching TRBD1 (5 bases). V lost 8 bases to trimming and J lost 0 bases, with 10 bases between them. Germline CDR1 is SNHLY and CDR2 is FYNNEI. The CDR3 is 13 amino acids. As DNA, the CDR3 is TGTGCCAGCCTCAGGGCATTGAACACTGAAGCTTTCTTT. Its translation is CASLRALNTEAFF. The whole variable domain, remainder taken from reference TRBV2 and TRBJ1-1, is EPEVTQTPSHQVTQMGQEVILRCVPISNHLYFYWYRQILGQKVEFLVSFYNNEISEKSEIFDDQFSVERPDGSNFTLKIRSTKLEDSAMYFCASLRALNTEAFFGQGTRLTVV.

This clonotype was observed a few times. The V and J genes are TRBV28 and TRBJ2-2; the D is unclear. The germline gives CDR1 MDHEN, CDR2 SYDVKM. This CDR3 is 15 amino acids long. Trimming stripped 5 bases from V and 7 bases from J, with 17 bases between. This CDR3 reads CASSPFGVGDGELFF. DNA of the CDR3: TGTGCCAGCAGTCCGTTTGGGGTGGGCGACGGGGAGCTGTTTTTT.

There are many counts of this clonotype. The CDR3 nucleotides are TGTGCCAGCAGACCTGGACAGGGGGGTAGTTCGGCTTTCTTT. Its protein product is CASRPGQGGSSAFF. V is TRBV28 and J is TRBJ1-1; 10 positions agree with TRBD1. V gave up 6 bases and J gave up 11 bases; unmatched junction bases: 12. Germline values: CDR1 MDHEN, CDR2 SYDVKM. The CDR3 extends over 14 amino acids.

V usage is TRBV2 and J usage is TRBJ2-7; 8 bases fit TRBD1. CDR1 is SNHLY, CDR2 FYNNEI, per germline. V was pared by 3 bases and J by 0 bases, with 7 bases of the junction left unmatched. CDR3 size: 16 residues. This chain's CDR3 is CASSETRDRYSYEQYF. CDR3 bases: TGTGCCAGCAGTGAGACCCGGGACAGGTACTCCTACGAGCAGTACTTC.

The J gene is TRBJ2-7, the V gene TRBV4-1; TRBD1 aligns across 8 bases. The CDR3 loop spans 15 amino acids. The J segment lost 2 bases and the V segment lost 6 bases, leaving 9 bases of the junction unmatched. Germline-derived CDR1 and CDR2 are MGHRA and YSYEKL. In nucleotides, the CDR3 is TGCGCCAGCAGATTCACGGCGGGACAGGCCTACGAGCAGTACTTC. Amino acid sequence: CASRFTAGQAYEQYF.

This clonotype has a count of ten or more. The rearrangement uses TRBV11-2 and TRBJ2-1; tentative D call: TRBD2 (5 bases). Germline V gene lookup returns CDR1 SGHAT and CDR2 FQNNGV. Between the trimmed V and J ends, which lost 4 bases and 8 bases, there was a span of 21 bases. The CDR3 consists of 16 residues. In nucleotides, the CDR3 is TGTGCCAGCAGCTCCTCCGCCGGGCCCCCCGGGGATGAGCAGTTCTTC. It encodes CASSSSAGPPGDEQFF.

Ten or more counts support this clonotype. The chain is built from TRBV7-8 and TRBJ2-7; possible D gene TRBD2, 5 bases. With 6 bases removed from V and 2 bases from J, the gap between germline ends came to 11 bases. From germline, CDR1 is SGHVS and CDR2 FQNEAQ. This CDR3 comprises 13 residues. CDR3 nucleotides: TGTGCCAGCAGGCCGCCCGGGACCTACGAGCAGTACTTC. This codes for CASRPPGTYEQYF.

This clonotype came up once. This rearrangement joins TRBV7-3 to TRBJ1-4; tentatively, D is TRBD1 (5 bases). Trimming stripped 5 bases from V and 8 bases from J, with 18 bases between. Germline lookup yields CDR1 SGHTA and CDR2 FQGTGA. CDR3 length equals 15 residues. The CDR3 sequence: CASSVDGTPGEKLFF. The CDR3 nucleotides are TGTGCCAGCAGCGTAGACGGGACCCCAGGGGAAAAACTGTTTTTT. Supplemented by reference TRBV7-3 and TRBJ1-4, the full variable domain reads GAGVSQTPSNKVTEKGKYVELRCDPISGHTALYWYRQSLGQGPEFLIYFQGTGAADDSGLPNDRFFAVRPEGSVSTLKIQRTERGDSAVYLCASSVDGTPGEKLFFGSGTQLSVL.

This clonotype has a count of ten or more. The chain links TRBV12-3 or TRBV12-4 to TRBJ2-3, with TRBD1 matching over 8 bases. V was clipped by 6 bases and J by 4 bases; unmatched bases: 3. CDR3 length: 13 amino acids. CDR3 in DNA: TGTGCCAGCAGCAGGGACAGGCCAGATACGCAGTATTTT. Protein: CASSRDRPDTQYF.

This sequence joins TRBV7-2 and TRBJ1-6; TRBD1 matches 7 bases. The length of the CDR3 is 14 residues. The V segment lost 3 bases and the J segment 8 bases; nucleotides outside the gene matches: 4. Germline values: CDR1 SGHTA, CDR2 FQGNSA. CDR3 amino acids: CASSLGQYDSPLHF. CDR3 bases: TGTGCCAGCAGCTTGGGACAGTATGATTCACCCCTCCACTTT.

This sequence joins TRBV27 and TRBJ2-7, with D possibly matching TRBD1 (5 bases). Germline lookup yields CDR1 MNHEY and CDR2 SMNVEV (reference sequence). The V end lost 3 bases, the J end lost 2 bases, and 17 bases lay between the germline ends. The CDR3 has 16 amino acids. CDR3 residues: CASSFFQPGFTYEQYF. DNA of the CDR3: TGTGCCAGCAGTTTCTTCCAACCAGGGTTTACCTACGAGCAGTACTTC.

V usage is TRBV9 and J usage is TRBJ2-3; TRBD2 aligns across 8 bases. Trimming removed 1 base from V and 6 bases from J; junction bases left unmatched: 7. CDR1 and CDR2 (germline): SGDLS, YYNGEE. The CDR3 is made up of 15 amino acids. The CDR3 DNA sequence: TGTGCCAGCAGCGTAAAAGCGGGAGCACTGGATACGCAGTATTTT. Encoded protein: CASSVKAGALDTQYF. Full variable domain (remainder filled in from reference TRBV9 and TRBJ2-3): DSGVTQTPKHLITATGQRVTLRCSPRSGDLSVYWYQQSLDQGLQFLIQYYNGEERAKGNILERFSAQQFPDLHSELNLSSLELGDSALYFCASSVKAGALDTQYFGPGTRLTVL.

The sample holds many counts of this clonotype. The chain carries TRBV5-1 and TRBJ1-1; 7 bases align to TRBD1. V trimming: 6 bases; J trimming: 1 base; junction bases outside the gene matches: 6. The CDR3 has 14 amino acids. The V gene's germline CDR1 is SGHRS and CDR2 YFSETQ. CDR3: CASTQGTTNTEAFF. Here the CDR3 DNA reads TGCGCCAGCACACAGGGGACTACGAACACTGAAGCTTTCTTT.

This chain links TRBV3-1 with TRBJ2-2; TRBD1 agrees at 12 bases. The CDR3 contains 17 residues. Trimming cost V 3 bases and J 4 bases; bases outside gene matches: 6. Germline CDR1 and CDR2: LGHDT and YNNKEL (reference sequence). The CDR3 nucleotides read TGTGCCAGCAGCCACCGGGACAGGGGGCGTATCACCGGGGAGCTGTTTTTT. Protein product: CASSHRDRGRITGELFF.

There are many counts of this clonotype. This chain connects TRBV28 to TRBJ2-2; D call uncertain. Germline values: CDR1 MDHEN, CDR2 SYDVKM. V lost 3 bases, J lost 9 bases, and 11 bases lay in between. This CDR3 contains 13 residues. The CDR3 region has the DNA TGTGCCAGCAGTTTCCCAGTGGGGAGGGAGCTGTTTTTT. It codes for CASSFPVGRELFF. Filled out from reference TRBV28 and TRBJ2-2, the complete variable domain reads DVKVTQSSRYLVKRTGEKVFLECVQDMDHENMFWYRQDPGLGLRLIYFSYDVKMKEKGDIPEGYSVSREKKERFSLILESASTNQTSMYLCASSFPVGRELFFGEGSRLTVL.

The J gene is TRBJ2-5, the V gene TRBV30; D remains ambiguous. This CDR3 is built from 9 residues. The germline V gene has CDR1 GTSNPN and CDR2 SVGIG (reference sequence). Trimming took 7 bases from V and 4 from J, leaving 4 bases between them. CDR3: CAYGETQYF. The CDR3 nucleotides are TGTGCCTACGGAGAGACCCAGTACTTC.

This clonotype was seen at least ten times. The chain carries TRBV27 and TRBJ2-7; 7 nucleotides agree with TRBD1. V trimming: 5 bases; J trimming: 0 bases; junction bases outside the gene matches: 4. This CDR3 comprises 14 residues. Looked up from germline, CDR1 is MNHEY and CDR2 is SMNVEV (reference sequence). The CDR3 reads CASSTDRSSYEQYF. The CDR3 DNA reads TGTGCCAGCAGTACGGACAGGAGCTCCTACGAGCAGTACTTC.

At least ten counts were recorded for this clonotype. The chain joins TRBV6-1 to TRBJ1-2; no clear D gene. The germline V and J ends were trimmed by 7 bases and 4 bases, with 13 bases remaining between them. Germline CDR1 is MNHNS and CDR2 is SASEGT. The CDR3 totals 13 residues. The CDR3 region is CASIKGATYGYTF. The CDR3, as DNA: TGTGCCAGCATCAAGGGAGCGACCTATGGCTACACCTTC.

This clonotype was detected many times. A much larger clone differs by one base, so this may be a read error. This chain connects TRBV27 to TRBJ1-1, with D possibly matching TRBD1 (6 bases). Germline lookup yields CDR1 MNHEY and CDR2 SMNVEV (reference sequence). Trimming left V 6 bases short and J 0 bases short, with 11 bases between. The CDR3 consists of 14 residues. As DNA, the CDR3 is TGTGCCAGCAGCCCGGACAGAGTGAACACTGAAGCTTTCTTT. Translation gives CASSPDRVNTEAFF.

There are many counts of this clonotype. The chain combines TRBV5-6 with TRBJ2-5, with 11 nucleotides matching TRBD2. V shed 3 bases and J 3 bases; nucleotides not matched to a gene: 4. This CDR3 region has 15 residues. From germline, CDR1 is SGHDT and CDR2 YYEEEE. The CDR3 here is CASSSPGLAEETQYF. Here the CDR3 DNA reads TGTGCCAGCAGCTCACCGGGACTAGCGGAAGAGACCCAGTACTTC.

This chain links TRBV7-2 with TRBJ1-5; D is unclear. This CDR3 region has 14 residues. Germline CDR1 reads SGHTA; CDR2 reads FQGNSA. The ends were cut back, 1 base at V and 3 bases at J, with 7 bases in the middle. The CDR3 coding sequence is TGTGCCAGCAGCTTAGGGCTTTCCAATCAGCCCCAGCATTTT. It codes for CASSLGLSNQPQHF.

The chain has TRBV29-1 and TRBJ2-7; D unclear. Germline V gives CDR1 SQVTM, CDR2 ANQGSEA. With 3 bases removed from V and 3 bases from J, the gap between germline ends came to 12 bases. The CDR3 has 13 residues. The DNA for the CDR3 is TGCAGCGTTGAGGGTGGGTGGGGCTACGAGCAGTACTTC. Its translation is CSVEGGWGYEQYF.